One and the same sample provided the 30 T cell receptor beta chains below, sequenced in a study of response to subunit inactivated influenza vaccine. In TCRdb, the RT-PCR reads were re-called with MiXCR into one record per CDR3 protein. The sample holds under 200,000 distinct CDR3 sequences; approximately 10% are singletons and the top ten take 9.5% to 15%. The sample here was non-naive T cells sorted from PBMCs, taken roughly 48 days after vaccination. These receptors all come from a man in his fifties or sixties who received an inactivated influenza vaccine.

This clonotype turned up a few times. V is TRBV7-9 and J is TRBJ2-1, with D maybe TRBD2 (6 bases). The CDR3 runs 15 residues. CDR1 is SEHNR, CDR2 FQNEAQ, per germline (reference sequence). Trimming took off 3 bases at V and 1 base at J, with 10 bases between the two ends. CDR3 DNA: TGTGCCAGCAGCTTGGTAGCGGATTCCTACAATGAGCAGTTCTTC. It encodes CASSLVADSYNEQFF.

The chain recombines TRBV6-1 with TRBJ2-7; D is tentatively TRBD1 or TRBD2 (5 bases each). Germline lookup yields CDR1 MNHNS and CDR2 SASEGT. V lost 6 bases to trimming and J lost 9 bases, with 18 bases between them. This CDR3 has 13 residues. DNA for the CDR3: TGTGCCAGCAGCCACGGGACCCCTACGGGGCAGTACTTC. Its translation: CASSHGTPTGQYF.

In its sample, this clonotype was seen a few times. This chain joins TRBV12-3 or TRBV12-4 and TRBJ2-7, with D possibly being TRBD1 (6 bases). V lost 2 bases to trimming and J lost 7 bases, with 12 bases between them. The CDR3 is made up of 13 amino acids. Here the CDR3 reads CASSLSTGREQYF. CDR3 DNA: TGTGCCAGCAGTTTATCCACAGGGCGGGAGCAGTACTTC.

This clonotype has a count of ten or more. The V call is TRBV5-1, the J call TRBJ2-5; no firm D call. CDR1 is SGHRS, CDR2 YFSETQ, per germline. The CDR3 has 14 residues. The V and J ends lost 1 base and 2 bases respectively, with 9 bases between them. For the CDR3, the DNA is TGCGCCAGCAGCTTGTCACTAACTCAAGAGACCCAGTACTTC. Residues: CASSLSLTQETQYF.

This clonotype has ten or more counts. This CDR3 reads CASSLAGSGSYEQYF. In DNA form, the CDR3 reads TGTGCCAGCAGCTTAGCAGGCAGCGGCTCCTACGAGCAGTACTTC. V and J are TRBV7-9 and TRBJ2-7; D possibly corresponds to TRBD2 (5 bases). The germline gives CDR1 SEHNR, CDR2 FQNEAQ (reference sequence). Trimming took 0 bases from V and 0 from J, leaving 9 bases between them. The CDR3 runs to 15 residues.

V gene TRBV11-2 combines with J gene TRBJ1-2; D call uncertain. V was trimmed by 1 base and J by 6 bases, leaving 6 bases between them. This CDR3 spans 12 amino acids. Germline V gene sequence: CDR1 SGHAT, CDR2 FQNNGV. CDR3 bases: TGTGCCAGCAGCTTAGGCAGAGATGGCTACACCTTC. Protein: CASSLGRDGYTF. Supplemented by reference TRBV11-2 and TRBJ1-2, the full variable domain reads EAGVAQSPRYKIIEKRQSVAFWCNPISGHATLYWYQQILGQGPKLLIQFQNNGVVDDSQLPKDRFSAERLKGVDSTLKIQPAKLEDSAVYLCASSLGRDGYTFGSGTRLTVV.

In its sample, this clonotype was seen a few times. This chain joins TRBV9 and TRBJ1-3; D ambiguous. The V gene lost 0 bases and the J gene lost 8 bases, with 9 bases spanning the gap. Per germline, CDR1 SGDLS and CDR2 YYNGEE. The CDR3 is 13 amino acids. The CDR3 DNA is TGTGCCAGCAGCGTAGATTTGGCGGACACCATATATTTT. Its translation is CASSVDLADTIYF.

This clonotype was observed a few times. Here the CDR3 DNA reads TGTGCCAGCAGCAAAAGGCAGGGGGCGTTAAATGAGCAGTTCTTC. Its protein is CASSKRQGALNEQFF. J is TRBJ2-1 and V is TRBV7-8, with 8 nucleotides matching TRBD1. The CDR3 extends over 15 amino acids. With 5 bases clipped from V and 7 bases from J, the junction kept 10 bases outside the gene matches. Germline V CDR1 and CDR2: SGHVS, FQNEAQ. The full variable domain, its missing parts supplied by reference TRBV7-8 and TRBJ2-1, is GAGVSQSPRYKVAKRGQDVALRCDPISGHVSLFWYQQALGQGPEFLTYFQNEAQLDKSGLPSDRFFAERPEGSVSTLKIQRTQQEDSAVYLCASSKRQGALNEQFFGPGTRLTVL.

At least ten counts were recorded for this clonotype. V is TRBV7-2 and J is TRBJ2-7; 9 bases align to TRBD1. CDR1 is SGHTA, CDR2 FQGNSA, per germline. V shed 4 bases and J 2 bases; nucleotides not matched to a gene: 9. This CDR3 region has 16 residues. For the CDR3, the DNA is TGTGCCAGCAGCTCCCGTAAAGGACAGGGGACCTACGAGCAGTACTTC. This sequence encodes CASSSRKGQGTYEQYF.

The chain couples TRBV6-5 to TRBJ1-2; D is undetermined. CDR1 is MNHEY, CDR2 SVGAGI, per germline. The CDR3 has 13 amino acids. Trimming shortened V by 1 base and J by 8 bases, and 11 bases separated the two germline ends. In nucleotides, the CDR3 is TGTGCCAGCAGTTACTGGAACGAGGAAGGCTACACCTTC. Its translation: CASSYWNEEGYTF.

The chain links TRBV7-2 to TRBJ1-5, with D possibly matching TRBD1 (5 bases). Per the germline V gene, CDR1 is SGHTA and CDR2 is FQGNSA. The CDR3 spans 14 residues. V was pared by 4 bases and J by 3 bases, with 10 bases between. Here the CDR3 DNA reads TGTGCCAGCAGCTCGGGACTGCTCAATCAGCCCCAGCATTTT. Protein product: CASSSGLLNQPQHF.

The chain carries TRBV27 and TRBJ2-1; TRBD2 aligns across 13 bases. Trimming took 0 bases from V and 10 from J; bases not matched to a gene: 9. The CDR3 extends over 17 amino acids. Germline-derived CDR1 and CDR2 are MNHEY and SMNVEV (reference sequence). The CDR3 coding sequence is TGTGCCAGCAGTTTATCCTGGACTAGCGGGGGTAAAAGGGAGCAGTTCTTC. Translated: CASSLSWTSGGKREQFF.

This clonotype has a count of ten or more. The chain employs TRBV28 and TRBJ1-4; maybe TRBD1 (6 bases). Per the germline V gene, CDR1 is MDHEN and CDR2 is SYDVKM. The CDR3 has 17 residues. Between the trimmed V and J ends, which lost 3 bases and 8 bases, there was a span of 22 bases. The CDR3 region is CASSLGGQQIMGEKLFF. The CDR3 DNA is TGTGCCAGCAGTTTGGGGGGACAACAGATAATGGGGGAAAAACTGTTTTTT.

This clonotype occurred a few times. The chain has TRBV5-6 and TRBJ2-5, with D perhaps matching TRBD2 (5 bases). The germline V gene encodes CDR1 SGHDT and CDR2 YYEEEE. Trimming removed 5 bases from V and 4 bases from J, with 9 bases in between. This CDR3 contains 12 residues. CDR3 protein: CASSEGLETQYF. The CDR3 DNA sequence: TGTGCCAGCAGTGAGGGATTAGAGACCCAGTACTTC.

This CDR3 is CASSLAEVGSGNTIYF. CDR3 nucleotides: TGTGCCAGCAGCTTAGCGGAGGTTGGATCTGGAAACACCATATATTTT. V and J are TRBV7-2 and TRBJ1-3; no reliable D call. CDR1 is SGHTA and CDR2 is FQGNSA in the germline V gene. Trimming cost V 0 bases and J 1 base, with 10 bases left between them. The CDR3 runs to 16 residues.

This clonotype came up a few times. The chain joins TRBV11-2 to TRBJ1-2; possible D gene TRBD1, 6 bases. Germline assignment: CDR1 SGHAT and CDR2 FQNNGV. Trimming took 1 base from V and 4 from J, leaving 13 bases between them. The CDR3 has 15 amino acids. The CDR3 DNA reads TGTGCCAGCAGCTTAGTGGCGGCAGGGGCCTATGGCTACACCTTC. This codes for CASSLVAAGAYGYTF.

A few counts support this clonotype. The chain couples TRBV3-1 to TRBJ2-7; 9 bases are shared with TRBD2. The CDR3 is 13 residues long. CDR1 and CDR2 from the germline V gene are LGHDT and YNNKEL (reference sequence). J lost 9 bases, V lost 0 bases, and 3 bases had no gene match. The CDR3 DNA sequence: TGTGCCAGCAGCCAAGATATACTAGCGGGGCAGTACTTC. It encodes CASSQDILAGQYF.

The chain uses TRBV7-6 and TRBJ2-2, with D maybe TRBD2 (6 bases). Trimming shortened V by 1 base and J by 6 bases, and 9 bases separated the two germline ends. The length of the CDR3 is 14 residues. Germline V lookup: CDR1 SGHVS, CDR2 FNYEAQ. This CDR3 reads CASSLVGGSGELFF. For the CDR3, the DNA is TGTGCCAGCAGCTTAGTTGGAGGGTCCGGGGAGCTGTTTTTT.

This clonotype was counted only a few times. The rearrangement joins TRBV24-1 to TRBJ2-1; weak D call: TRBD2 (6 bases). In germline, CDR1 is KGHDR, CDR2 SFDVKD. Trimming pared 5 bases from V and 11 bases from J, leaving 12 bases between. The CDR3 extends over 12 amino acids. CDR3 coding DNA: TGTGCCACCAGTGGGGCTAGCGAAAAGCAGTTCTTC. It yields the protein CATSGASEKQFF.

Only a few counts were recorded for this clonotype. The chain carries TRBV6-1 and TRBJ2-7, with a tentative D call TRBD1 (5 bases). V lost 2 bases to trimming and J lost 5 bases, with 10 bases between them. Germline V gene lookup returns CDR1 MNHNS and CDR2 SASEGT. This CDR3 is 13 amino acids long. The CDR3 is CASSESWGHEQYF. In DNA form, the CDR3 reads TGTGCCAGCAGTGAATCATGGGGCCACGAGCAGTACTTC.

This clonotype was recorded many times. The chain couples TRBV18 to TRBJ1-6; D is undetermined. Trimming cost V 5 bases and J 5 bases, with 7 bases left between them. CDR3 size: 13 residues. Germline CDR1 and CDR2: KGHSH and LQKENI. CDR3 nucleotides: TGTGCCAGCTCATACGGGGATAATTCACCCCTCCACTTT. Encoded protein: CASSYGDNSPLHF.

This clonotype was seen more than once but under ten times. The chain links TRBV7-2 to TRBJ1-5, with 9 nucleotides matching TRBD1. Trimming at V came to 3 bases and at J to 5 bases, leaving 2 bases not matched to a gene. Germline V CDR1 and CDR2: SGHTA, FQGNSA. The CDR3 is 14 amino acids. CDR3 sequence (DNA): TGTGCCAGCAGCTTGACAGGGGGAGATCAGCCCCAGCATTTT. Amino acid sequence: CASSLTGGDQPQHF.

In its sample, this clonotype was seen many times. The rearrangement uses TRBV12-3 or TRBV12-4 and TRBJ2-5; tentatively, D is TRBD2 (6 bases). V gave up 2 bases and J gave up 1 base, with 17 bases separating them. The CDR3 loop spans 17 amino acids. CDR3 loop: CASSLSIFRRGQETQYF. The CDR3, as DNA: TGTGCCAGCAGTTTAAGTATATTCCGGAGGGGCCAAGAGACCCAGTACTTC.

This clonotype has more than one count but fewer than ten. The chain combines TRBV7-2 with TRBJ1-2, with unresolved D. V lost 1 base, J lost 4 bases, and 7 bases lay in between. This CDR3 spans 13 amino acids. Germline assignment: CDR1 SGHTA and CDR2 FQGNSA. The CDR3 sequence: CASSLGGPYGYTF. The DNA for the CDR3 is TGTGCCAGCAGCTTAGGAGGACCCTATGGCTACACCTTC.

This clonotype has ten or more counts. The chain joins TRBV29-1 to TRBJ2-3; 7 bases map to TRBD2. J was trimmed by 3 bases and V by 7 bases; bases with no gene match: 7. Germline V gene sequence: CDR1 SQVTM, CDR2 ANQGSEA. This CDR3 region has 13 residues. CDR3 loop: CSAHGGWTDTQYF. DNA for the CDR3: TGCAGCGCACACGGGGGGTGGACAGATACGCAGTATTTT.

The rearrangement uses TRBV6-2 or TRBV6-3 and TRBJ2-2; D is unclear. Between the trimmed V and J ends, which lost 6 bases and 4 bases, there was a span of 6 bases. The CDR3 totals 12 residues. From germline, CDR1 is MNHEY and CDR2 SVGEGT. The CDR3 here is CASRPFTGELFF. CDR3 nucleotide sequence: TGTGCCAGCAGACCATTCACCGGGGAGCTGTTTTTT.

This clonotype has a handful of counts. The chain employs TRBV7-9 and TRBJ1-5; D is ambiguous. With 3 bases removed from V and 0 bases from J, the gap between germline ends came to 9 bases. The CDR3 runs to 15 residues. CDR1 is SEHNR and CDR2 is FQNEAQ in the germline V gene (reference sequence). CDR3: CASSFSGYSNQPQHF. The DNA of the CDR3 is TGTGCCAGCAGCTTTTCAGGATATAGCAATCAGCCCCAGCATTTT.

This clonotype was observed at least ten times. The chain joins TRBV5-1 to TRBJ1-1; 11 bases are a match to TRBD1. Germline CDR1 SGHRS, CDR2 YFSETQ. The CDR3 sequence is 17 residues long. Unmatched junction bases numbered 10, after V lost 2 bases and J lost 4 bases. CDR3 DNA: TGCGCCAGCAGCTTCGGACAGGGGGCGGGAGATCTCACTGAAGCTTTCTTT. Translated, it gives CASSFGQGAGDLTEAFF.

The genes are TRBV3-1 and TRBJ1-1; D remains ambiguous. The germline V gene encodes CDR1 LGHDT and CDR2 YNNKEL (reference sequence). CDR3 length equals 14 residues. The germline V and J ends were trimmed by 0 bases and 2 bases, with 7 bases remaining between them. The CDR3 DNA reads TGTGCCAGCAGCCAAGAAGTGGGTAACACTGAAGCTTTCTTT. Protein sequence: CASSQEVGNTEAFF. The full variable domain, its missing parts supplied by reference TRBV3-1 and TRBJ1-1, is DTAVSQTPKYLVTQMGNDKSIKCEQNLGHDTMYWYKQDSKKFLKIMFSYNNKELIINETVPNRFSPKSPDKAHLNLHINSLELGDSAVYFCASSQEVGNTEAFFGQGTRLTVV.

This clonotype has a count of ten or more. The rearrangement uses TRBV7-2 and TRBJ2-7; the D is unclear. This CDR3 spans 13 amino acids. The germline V and J ends were trimmed by 4 bases and 6 bases, with 13 bases remaining between them. The germline gives CDR1 SGHTA, CDR2 FQGNSA. The CDR3 region has the DNA TGTGCCAGCAGCTCACAGACCCCTGGCGAGCAGTACTTC. This encodes CASSSQTPGEQYF.